Listed below are T cell receptor beta chains from one sample, sequenced in a study of T cell repertoires in cytomegalovirus infection. Via MiXCR, TCRdb re-called the reads, giving one row per CDR3 protein. The table lists around 360,000 distinct CDR3 sequences, approximately 35% of them singletons. Their recognized antigens are unknown. This specimen was cultured PBMCs, taken from culture after CMV antigen stimulation. The receptors originated from a human donor in good health (CMV status not recorded). Some clones in this sample may be carry-over from other donors' samples. Each CDR3 is given with its conserved first and last residue. Each record gives: clone size, J gene, V gene, D gene, CDR3 DNA, CDR3 protein. D genes are given only for firm matches. Size is omitted from some rows. Given values are once, few, many or a class for expanded clones.

clone_size: few
j_call: TRBJ1-2
v_call: TRBV9
d_call: .
cdr3_nt: TGTGCCAGCAGCCCCACCGGGAAAGACTGGCAGTACACCTTC
cdr3_aa: CASSPTGKDWQYTF

clone_size: .
j_call: TRBJ2-5
v_call: TRBV5-4
d_call: TRBD1
cdr3_nt: TGTGCCAGCAGCTTGGCTGGGACAGGGGCTTCAGAGACCCAGTACTTC
cdr3_aa: CASSLAGTGASETQYF

clone_size: .
j_call: TRBJ1-2
v_call: TRBV7-7
d_call: .
cdr3_nt: TGTGCTAGCAGCTTATGTGGTTTCGGCAACTATGGCTACACCTTC
cdr3_aa: CASSLCGFGNYGYTF

clone_size: few
j_call: TRBJ2-2
v_call: TRBV6-5
d_call: .
cdr3_nt: TGTGCCAGCAGTTACTTCTACGGGGGACCTAACACCGGGGAGCTGTTTTTT
cdr3_aa: CASSYFYGGPNTGELFF

clone_size: .
j_call: TRBJ2-5
v_call: TRBV4-3
d_call: TRBD2
cdr3_nt: TGCGCCAGCAGCCAAGATCGAGCGGGAGGCTTTCAAGAGACCCAGTACTTC
cdr3_aa: CASSQDRAGGFQETQYF

clone_size: few
j_call: TRBJ2-1
v_call: TRBV7-9
d_call: TRBD2
cdr3_nt: TGTGCCAGCAGCACTCTAGCGGTCCGCTCCTACAATGAGCAGTTCTTC
cdr3_aa: CASSTLAVRSYNEQFF

clone_size: .
j_call: TRBJ2-1
v_call: TRBV7-2
d_call: .
cdr3_nt: TGTGCCAGCAGCTTAGGTCCTAGCCGGCGCTCCTACAATGAGCAGTTCTTC
cdr3_aa: CASSLGPSRRSYNEQFF

clone_size: .
j_call: TRBJ2-5
v_call: TRBV11-2
d_call: TRBD2
cdr3_nt: TGTGCCAGCAGCTTATTACTAGCGCCCCAAGAGACCCAGTACTTC
cdr3_aa: CASSLLLAPQETQYF

clone_size: .
j_call: TRBJ2-1
v_call: TRBV7-9
d_call: .
cdr3_nt: TGTGCCAGCAGCGGGGTCCGGGAGAGGGGATTGAACGGTGAGCAGTTCTTC
cdr3_aa: CASSGVRERGLNGEQFF

clone_size: .
j_call: TRBJ1-1
v_call: TRBV20-1
d_call: .
cdr3_nt: TGCAGTGCTAACCTCCAGGGGACTGAAGCTTTCTTT
cdr3_aa: CSANLQGTEAFF

clone_size: .
j_call: TRBJ2-7
v_call: TRBV19
d_call: .
cdr3_nt: TGTGCCAGTACCCTTGTTAGTGGGTCCAGCGAGCAGTACTTC
cdr3_aa: CASTLVSGSSEQYF

clone_size: few
j_call: TRBJ2-7
v_call: TRBV6-2/TRBV6-3
d_call: .
cdr3_nt: TGTGCCAGCAGCAGAATTGACGGAGCCTACGAGCAGTACTTC
cdr3_aa: CASSRIDGAYEQYF

clone_size: .
j_call: TRBJ2-3
v_call: TRBV6-6
d_call: TRBD2
cdr3_nt: TGTGCCAGCACCAAACTAGCGGGAAGTTCCCATACGCAGTATTTT
cdr3_aa: CASTKLAGSSHTQYF

clone_size: once
j_call: TRBJ1-1
v_call: TRBV6-2/TRBV6-3
d_call: TRBD1
cdr3_nt: TGTGCCAGCGGGCGGACAGGGATGAACACTGAAGCTTTCTTT
cdr3_aa: CASGRTGMNTEAFF

clone_size: .
j_call: TRBJ2-7
v_call: TRBV7-9
d_call: .
cdr3_nt: TGTGCCAGCAGCTACCGGACAAGCTTCTACGAGCAGTACTTC
cdr3_aa: CASSYRTSFYEQYF

clone_size: .
j_call: TRBJ2-7
v_call: TRBV28
d_call: TRBD2
cdr3_nt: TGTGCCAGCAGTCCAACGACTAGCGGAGCCTACGAGCAGTACTTC
cdr3_aa: CASSPTTSGAYEQYF

clone_size: few
j_call: TRBJ2-7
v_call: TRBV12-3/TRBV12-4
d_call: TRBD2
cdr3_nt: TGTGCCAGCAGCACCGGGACTAGCGGTACCTACGAGCAGTACTTC
cdr3_aa: CASSTGTSGTYEQYF